What follows are 25 T cell receptor beta chains derived from one specimen sequenced in a study of blood T cell repertoires in COVID-19. TCRdb's table, derived via immunoSEQ multiplex PCR, lists solely in-frame clones and lacks some. This table holds about 380,000 clones, approximately 90% found once. Sequenced input: PBMCs or T cells enriched from blood (not recorded which). The receptors here all came from a woman between 18 and 29 years old who had recovered from COVID-19.

This chain links TRBV6-2 or TRBV6-3 with TRBJ1-5; D not certain. V lost 3 bases and J 0 bases, leaving 9 bases between the germline ends. The CDR3 covers 15 residues. CDR1 is MNHEY, CDR2 SVGEGT, per germline. CDR3 loop: CASSYSFYSNQPQHF. As DNA, the CDR3 is TGTGCCAGCAGTTATAGTTTTTATAGCAATCAGCCCCAGCATTTT.

In DNA form, the CDR3 reads TGTGCCAGCAGCACAGGGAGCACAAGAGAGACCCAGTACTTC. Translation: CASSTGSTRETQYF. The rearrangement links TRBV28 to TRBJ2-5; D is perhaps TRBD1 (6 bases). Germline V gene data show CDR1 as MDHEN and CDR2 as SYDVKM. The CDR3 is made up of 14 amino acids. V was cut by 6 bases and J by 4 bases, with 15 bases left in between.

The chain links TRBV10-2 to TRBJ2-1, with D unresolved. The CDR3 is made up of 12 amino acids. CDR1 WSHSY and CDR2 SAAADI come from the germline V gene. V was cut by 0 bases and J by 7 bases, with 4 bases left in between. The CDR3 bases are TGCGCCAGCAGTGAGTCCCTTAATGAGCAGTTCTTC. Translation: CASSESLNEQFF.

This clone appeared a few times. The V gene is TRBV7-9, the J gene TRBJ1-1; D may be TRBD1 (5 bases). The germline CDR1 and CDR2 sequences are SEHNR and FQNEAQ (reference sequence). The V end lost 1 base, the J end lost 6 bases, and 21 bases lay between the germline ends. CDR3 size: 17 residues. The CDR3 loop is CASSLGRSPGGLAEAFF. The CDR3 DNA reads as TGTGCCAGCAGCTTAGGTCGCTCCCCCGGGGGTCTGGCTGAAGCTTTCTTT.

This chain connects TRBV10-3 to TRBJ2-7; no reliable D call. The CDR3 has 13 residues. Per the germline V gene, CDR1 is ENHRY and CDR2 is SYGVKD. The germline V and J ends were trimmed by 2 bases and 6 bases, with 11 bases remaining between them. Written as DNA, the CDR3 is TGTGCCATCAGTGAGCCGCGTCTGCTCGAGCAGTACTTC. It codes for CAISEPRLLEQYF.

This clone came up a few times. This chain uses TRBV7-9 with TRBJ1-3, with 7 bases matching TRBD1. This CDR3 spans 14 amino acids. Per the germline V gene, CDR1 is SEHNR and CDR2 is FQNEAQ (reference sequence). The V gene end was trimmed by 3 bases and the J gene end by 4 bases; junction bases not matched to a gene: 3. The DNA of the CDR3 is TGTGCCAGCAGCTTCCCGGACAGGGGAAACACCATATATTTT. Its protein is CASSFPDRGNTIYF.

The chain uses TRBV20-1 and TRBJ1-5, with unresolved D. V dropped 3 bases and J dropped 3 bases, with 15 bases sitting between them. CDR1 is DFQATT, CDR2 SNEGSKA, per germline (reference sequence). The CDR3 runs to 15 residues. CDR3 bases: TGCAGTGCTAGTAGGTGGGCGGGCCTCAATCAGCCCCAGCATTTT. It translates to CSASRWAGLNQPQHF.

The rearrangement uses TRBV29-1 and TRBJ1-1; 8 positions agree with TRBD1. The germline gives CDR1 SQVTM, CDR2 ANQGSEA. The CDR3 covers 11 residues. V was clipped by 7 bases and J by 5 bases; unmatched bases: 3. The CDR3 nucleotides read TGCAGCGGCGGACAGGGAACTGAAGCTTTCTTT. Translation: CSGGQGTEAFF.

The chain links TRBV19 to TRBJ2-3; TRBD1 aligns across 9 bases. The CDR3 is 15 amino acids. V lost 5 bases and J lost 3; bases outside the gene matches: 6. Germline values: CDR1 LNHDA, CDR2 SQIVND (reference sequence). DNA for the CDR3: TGTGCCAGTAGTGCCGGGACAGGGTTGACAGATACGCAGTATTTT. Residues: CASSAGTGLTDTQYF. Full variable domain (missing parts from reference TRBV19 and TRBJ2-3): DGGITQSPKYLFRKEGQNVTLSCEQNLNHDAMYWYRQDPGQGLRLIYYSQIVNDFQKGDIAEGYSVSREKKESFPLTVTSAQKNPTAFYLCASSAGTGLTDTQYFGPGTRLTVL.

This sequence joins TRBV21-1 and TRBJ1-4; the table assigns TRBD1, which was not confirmed against the DNA. TRBV21-1 is labeled a pseudogene. The CDR3 contains 14 residues. The CDR3 sequence is CASSKQGIEEKLFF. The CDR3 DNA follows: TGTGCCAGCAGCAAACAGGGGATCGAAGAAAAACTGTTTTTT.

V gene TRBV3-1 (or the pseudogene TRBV3-2) combines with J gene TRBJ2-4; no clear D gene. Between the trimmed V and J ends, which lost 1 base and 7 bases, there was a span of 14 bases. Germline V CDR1 and CDR2: LGHDT, YNNKEL (reference sequence). CDR3 length equals 15 residues. CDR3: CASSQVRYLNNIQYF. The CDR3 DNA reads TGTGCCAGCAGCCAAGTGCGGTATCTTAACAACATTCAGTACTTC.

V and J are TRBV5-4 and TRBJ2-3; D possibly corresponds to TRBD2 (6 bases). This CDR3 contains 16 residues. Germline-derived CDR1 and CDR2 are SGHNT and YYREEE (reference sequence). Trimming left V 6 bases short and J 3 bases short, with 20 bases between. The CDR3 DNA follows: TGTGCCAGCAAACTGATTGGACCGCGGGGAACAGATACGCAGTATTTT. Translating it yields CASKLIGPRGTDTQYF.

This chain uses TRBV6-4 with TRBJ1-2; weak D call: TRBD1 (5 bases). Germline CDR1 is MRHNA and CDR2 is SNTAGT. The V end lost 0 bases, the J end lost 4 bases, and 12 bases lay between the germline ends. The length of the CDR3 is 15 residues. The DNA for the CDR3 is TGTGCCAGCAGTGACTCTGGGACTTGGCCCTATGGCTACACCTTC. Amino acid sequence: CASSDSGTWPYGYTF.

There are many counts of this clone. Distinct nucleotide sequences in the sample also encode this CDR3. This chain connects TRBV19 to TRBJ2-7; a possible D gene is TRBD2 (6 bases). V gave up 3 bases and J gave up 4 bases, with 10 bases separating them. The CDR3 runs 13 residues. The germline gives CDR1 LNHDA, CDR2 SQIVND (reference sequence). The CDR3 bases are TGTGCCAGTAGTATTAGGGGAGGATACGAGCAGTACTTC. Translating it yields CASSIRGGYEQYF.

V and J are TRBV6-5 and TRBJ2-2; D remains unclear. Germline CDR1 is MNHEY and CDR2 is SVGAGI. V gave up 2 bases and J gave up 0 bases, with 7 bases separating them. CDR3 length: 15 amino acids. The CDR3 protein is CASSYDHTNTGELFF. The CDR3 DNA is TGTGCCAGCAGTTACGATCACACGAACACCGGGGAGCTGTTTTTT.

Turning to this clone: Other nucleotide sequences from this sample produce the same CDR3. The rearrangement links TRBV19 to TRBJ1-5, with 7 bases lining up with TRBD1. There are 14 residues in the CDR3. Germline V CDR1 and CDR2: LNHDA, SQIVND (reference sequence). Trimming took 3 bases from V and 2 from J; bases not matched to a gene: 1. The CDR3 sequence: CASSIQGGNQPQHF. CDR3 coding DNA: TGTGCCAGTAGTATTCAGGGGGGCAATCAGCCCCAGCATTTT.

This clone occurred a few times. This chain uses TRBV19 with TRBJ1-2; 9 bases are a match to TRBD1. Germline CDR1 and CDR2: LNHDA and SQIVND (reference sequence). J gave up 2 bases and V 5 bases, and 12 bases lay outside the gene matches. CDR3 length equals 17 residues. DNA of the CDR3: TGTGCCAGTAGTCTCGGACAGGGGTTATCCTTAAACTATGGCTACACCTTC. Translation gives CASSLGQGLSLNYGYTF.

The chain is built from TRBV18 and TRBJ2-3, with 9 bases aligning to TRBD2. Germline assignment: CDR1 KGHSH and CDR2 LQKENI. This CDR3 comprises 15 residues. J was trimmed by 2 bases and V by 2 bases; bases with no gene match: 2. The CDR3 sequence: CASSPSSGATDTQYF. The CDR3 bases are TGTGCCAGCTCACCATCTAGCGGGGCCACAGATACGCAGTATTTT.

Here the CDR3 DNA reads TGTGCCAGCAGCTGGCCGGGACTAGCGGGGGGGCAACTCAGCACAGATACGCAGTATTTT. Translating it yields CASSWPGLAGGQLSTDTQYF. V gene TRBV7-8 combines with J gene TRBJ2-3; 16 positions match TRBD2. This CDR3 has 20 amino acids. V shed 4 bases, J shed 0 bases, and the junction held 10 bases outside the gene matches. CDR1 SGHVS and CDR2 FQNEAQ come from the germline V gene.

V is TRBV2 and J is TRBJ2-3, with 11 nucleotides matching TRBD2. Germline loops: CDR1 SNHLY, CDR2 FYNNEI. V shed 5 bases and J 2 bases; nucleotides not matched to a gene: 3. The CDR3 extends over 15 amino acids. The CDR3 region is CASSSSGGSTDTQYF. DNA for the CDR3: TGTGCCAGCAGTTCTAGCGGGGGGTCCACAGATACGCAGTATTTT.

V is TRBV5-1 and J is TRBJ2-7; 8 bases fit TRBD1. Trimming took 0 bases from V and 2 from J; bases not matched to a gene: 7. This CDR3 region has 16 residues. The V gene's germline CDR1 is SGHRS and CDR2 YFSETQ. The CDR3 protein is CASSLAGTGATYEQYF. The CDR3 DNA follows: TGCGCCAGCAGCTTGGCCGGGACAGGCGCGACCTACGAGCAGTACTTC. The full variable domain, in which reference TRBV5-1 and TRBJ2-7 provide the parts outside the CDR3, is KAGVTQTPRYLIKTRGQQVTLSCSPISGHRSVSWYQQTPGQGLQFLFEYFSETQRNKGNFPGRFSGRQFSNSRSEMNVSTLELGDSALYLCASSLAGTGATYEQYFGPGTRLTVT.

The genes are TRBV29-1 and TRBJ1-5; D is ambiguous. The CDR3 length is 13 residues. CDR1 and CDR2 (germline): SQVTM, ANQGSEA. V lost 2 bases, J lost 6 bases, and 11 bases lay in between. The CDR3 nucleotides read TGCAGCGTTGAATACGGGAATGGTCAGCCCCAGCATTTT. Translation gives CSVEYGNGQPQHF.

This rearrangement joins TRBV3-1 (or the pseudogene TRBV3-2) to TRBJ2-7, with TRBD2 identical over 9 bases. This CDR3 contains 16 residues. Germline CDR1 reads LGHDT; CDR2 reads YNNKEL (reference sequence). With V trimmed by 2 bases and J by 1 base, 6 bases remained unmatched. CDR3 nucleotide sequence: TGTGCCAGCAGCCAAACCCTAGCGGGGCGGTCCTACGAGCAGTACTTC. It translates to CASSQTLAGRSYEQYF.

The chain uses TRBV5-4 and TRBJ1-2; a weak D match, TRBD1 (6 bases). The CDR3 loop spans 14 amino acids. CDR1 and CDR2 (germline): SGHNT, YYREEE (reference sequence). V lost 1 base to trimming and J lost 5 bases, with 12 bases between them. The CDR3 sequence: CASSLRSGDYGYTF. As DNA, the CDR3 is TGTGCCAGCAGCTTGAGGTCAGGGGATTATGGCTACACCTTC.

The chain links TRBV19 to TRBJ2-3; D ambiguous. Trimming cost V 5 bases and J 0 bases, with 6 bases left between them. The CDR3 spans 13 residues. Germline-derived CDR1 and CDR2 are LNHDA and SQIVND (reference sequence). DNA of the CDR3: TGTGCCAGTAGTGTAACTAGCACAGATACGCAGTATTTT. As protein: CASSVTSTDTQYF.